This is a list of T cell receptor beta chains from one sample in a study of CD8+CD57+ T cells in acquired aplastic anemia. TCRdb analysed the reads with MiXCR anew, one entry per CDR3 protein. Here the sample spans about 400,000 distinct CDR3 sequences, about two thirds being singletons. The sample consisted of sorted CD4+, CD8+, or CD8+CD57+ T cells (not recorded which) from PBMCs. The receptors here all came from a human donor in good health, serving as a control. Each CDR3 is given with its conserved first and last residue. The order of the fields is clone size, V gene, J gene, D gene, CDR3 protein, CDR3 DNA. The D gene is left open where the match is weak. The size field is filled for only some rows; it gives once, few, many or a size class.

size: NA; V: TRBV29-1; J: TRBJ1-2; D: NA; CDR3: CTTPGRNYGYTF; DNA: TGCACCACCCCAGGGCGAAACTATGGCTACACCTTC
size: many; V: TRBV20-1; J: TRBJ2-3; D: TRBD2; CDR3: CSASGPLAGADTQYF; DNA: TGCAGTGCTAGTGGCCCCCTAGCGGGGGCGGATACGCAGTATTTT
size: NA; V: TRBV19; J: TRBJ2-1; D: NA; CDR3: CASSSTGAAYNEQFF; DNA: TGTGCCAGTTCATCGACAGGTGCTGCCTACAATGAGCAGTTCTTC
size: NA; V: TRBV24-1; J: TRBJ2-1; D: NA; CDR3: CATSDLNRQSNEQFF; DNA: TGTGCCACCAGTGACCTTAATAGACAGTCCAATGAGCAGTTCTTC
size: many; V: TRBV5-8; J: TRBJ2-7; D: NA; CDR3: CASSLEPGPLNEQYF; DNA: TGTGCCAGCAGCTTAGAACCCGGACCACTTAACGAGCAGTACTTC
size: NA; V: TRBV10-3; J: TRBJ1-2; D: NA; CDR3: CAISDGRTYGYTF; DNA: TGTGCCATCAGTGATGGACGGACCTATGGTTACACCTTC
size: NA; V: TRBV7-3; J: TRBJ2-3; D: NA; CDR3: CASSESGTQYF; DNA: TGTGCCAGCAGCGAGAGTGGGACGCAGTATTTT
size: once; V: TRBV2; J: TRBJ2-5; D: TRBD1; CDR3: CASSDEGGHQHSEYF; DNA: TGTGCCAGCAGTGACGAAGGGGGCCACCAACATTCCGAGTACTTC
size: NA; V: TRBV20-1; J: TRBJ1-5; D: TRBD1; CDR3: CRAVRPGGSDLQHF; DNA: TGCAGGGCCGTCCGGCCAGGGGGGTCAGATCTCCAGCATTTT
size: many; V: TRBV15; J: TRBJ1-1; D: NA; CDR3: CATSKTRPRDTEAFF; DNA: TGTGCCACCAGCAAAACCCGGCCGAGGGACACTGAAGCTTTCTTT
size: NA; V: TRBV19; J: TRBJ2-6; D: NA; CDR3: CASRPLGVDEQYYVLTF; DNA: TGTGCCAGTAGACCACTGGGGGTAGACGAGCAGTACTACGTGCTGACTTTC
size: NA; V: TRBV24-1; J: TRBJ1-1; D: TRBD1; CDR3: CATSDFTGGDDEHITEAFF; DNA: TGTGCCACCAGTGATTTCACAGGGGGTGACGATGAGCATATCACTGAAGCTTTCTTT
size: NA; V: TRBV2; J: TRBJ2-7; D: TRBD1; CDR3: CASRGTGGSYEQYF; DNA: TGTGCCAGCAGGGGGACAGGGGGCTCCTACGAGCAGTACTTC
size: NA; V: TRBV20-1; J: TRBJ2-5; D: NA; CDR3: CSAPPGPSETQYF; DNA: TGCAGTGCTCCTCCAGGGCCTTCCGAGACCCAGTACTTC
size: NA; V: TRBV29-1; J: TRBJ1-1; D: NA; CDR3: CSVEQPRGTEAFF; DNA: TGCAGCGTCGAACAACCCAGGGGCACTGAAGCTTTCTTT
size: many; V: TRBV5-6; J: TRBJ1-5; D: TRBD1; CDR3: CASSLYRLLLGTGEVQPQHF; DNA: TGTGCCAGCAGCTTGTATAGACTATTATTGGGGACAGGGGAGGTTCAGCCCCAGCATTTT
size: NA; V: TRBV6-9; J: TRBJ2-7; D: TRBD1; CDR3: CASSSGQGWYEQYF; DNA: TGTGCCAGCAGTTCCGGACAGGGTTGGTACGAGCAGTACTTC
size: NA; V: TRBV10-3; J: TRBJ2-5; D: TRBD1; CDR3: CAISAGETGGKETQYF; DNA: TGTGCCATCAGTGCGGGAGAGACAGGGGGGAAAGAGACCCAGTACTTC
size: NA; V: TRBV19; J: TRBJ1-2; D: NA; CDR3: CATAGRGCGYTF; DNA: TGTGCCACCGCCGGCCGGGGGTGTGGTTACACCTTC
size: NA; V: TRBV6-1; J: TRBJ1-6; D: NA; CDR3: CASRSWRGDSYNSPLHF; DNA: TGTGCCAGCAGGAGTTGGCGGGGGGACTCCTATAATTCACCCCTCCACTTT
size: many; V: TRBV12-3/TRBV12-4; J: TRBJ1-5; D: NA; CDR3: CASSFSSNQPQHF; DNA: TGTGCCAGCAGTTTTTCTAGCAATCAGCCCCAGCATTTT
size: NA; V: TRBV7-9; J: TRBJ2-3; D: TRBD2; CDR3: CASSKLAGGVTDTQYF; DNA: TGTGCCAGCAGCAAACTAGCGGGAGGCGTCACAGATACGCAGTATTTT
size: NA; V: TRBV2; J: TRBJ2-7; D: TRBD2; CDR3: CASRIAGGRNEQYF; DNA: TGTGCCAGCAGAATAGCGGGGGGGCGTAACGAGCAGTACTTC
size: many; V: TRBV15; J: TRBJ1-1; D: NA; CDR3: CATSRSPIRIGDSRNTEAFF; DNA: TGTGCCACCAGCAGATCTCCCATAAGGATAGGGGACTCACGGAACACTGAAGCTTTCTTT
size: NA; V: TRBV9; J: TRBJ2-7; D: NA; CDR3: CASSESGQVYEQYF; DNA: TGTGCCAGCAGCGAGTCGGGCCAAGTCTACGAGCAGTACTTC
size: NA; V: TRBV7-8; J: TRBJ1-5; D: TRBD1; CDR3: CASSFRDRGHTGNQPQHF; DNA: TGTGCCAGCAGCTTCCGGGACAGGGGACATACGGGCAATCAGCCCCAGCATTTT
size: NA; V: TRBV10-3; J: TRBJ1-2; D: NA; CDR3: CAISREVNGYTF; DNA: TGTGCCATCAGTCGGGAGGTTAATGGCTACACCTTC
size: NA; V: TRBV7-6; J: TRBJ2-5; D: NA; CDR3: CASSLERPRETQYF; DNA: TGTGCCAGCAGCTTAGAGCGACCTAGAGAGACCCAGTACTTC
size: NA; V: TRBV5-1; J: TRBJ1-2; D: NA; CDR3: CASSPYSGGAGYTF; DNA: TGCGCCAGCAGCCCTTATAGCGGGGGGGCTGGCTACACCTTC
size: few; V: TRBV7-8; J: TRBJ2-7; D: NA; CDR3: CASSLAGVPYEQYF; DNA: TGTGCCAGCAGCTTGGCCGGGGTTCCGTACGAGCAGTACTTC
size: many; V: TRBV19; J: TRBJ2-4; D: NA; CDR3: CASSPGQTNIQYF; DNA: TGTGCCAGTAGTCCGGGACAAACAAACATTCAGTACTTC
size: NA; V: TRBV7-9; J: TRBJ2-7; D: TRBD1; CDR3: CASSLGDRRNSPLF; DNA: TGTGCCAGCAGCTTGGGGGACAGGCGGAATTCACCCCTCTTC
size: NA; V: TRBV11-3; J: TRBJ1-1; D: NA; CDR3: CASSLSIAEAFF; DNA: TGTGCCAGCAGCCTCTCGATCGCGGAAGCTTTCTTT
size: NA; V: TRBV20-1; J: TRBJ1-5; D: NA; CDR3: CSAGNVGGSGNQPQHF; DNA: TGCAGTGCAGGAAACGTTGGGGGGTCAGGCAATCAGCCCCAGCATTTT
size: NA; V: TRBV6-5; J: TRBJ1-1; D: NA; CDR3: CASSDQGPTEAFF; DNA: TGTGCCAGCAGCGATCAGGGGCCCACTGAAGCTTTCTTT
size: once; V: TRBV20-1; J: TRBJ1-1; D: TRBD1; CDR3: CSATHRQGPTEAFF; DNA: TGCAGTGCTACCCATCGACAGGGCCCCACTGAAGCTTTCTTT
size: NA; V: TRBV7-4; J: TRBJ1-5; D: NA; CDR3: CASSSAGRRNRPQHF; DNA: TGTGCCAGCAGCTCTGCGGGACGGAGGAATCGGCCCCAGCATTTT
size: NA; V: TRBV19; J: TRBJ1-2; D: NA; CDR3: CASPSTGTQTNYGYTF; DNA: TGTGCCAGTCCTTCGACCGGGACTCAGACTAACTATGGCTACACCTTC
size: many; V: TRBV6-6; J: TRBJ1-6; D: NA; CDR3: CASRSTADSPLHF; DNA: TGTGCCAGCCGGTCGACAGCTGACTCACCCCTCCACTTT
size: NA; V: TRBV20-1; J: TRBJ2-7; D: TRBD1; CDR3: CSARVGTDRYEQYF; DNA: TGCAGTGCCCGTGTTGGGACAGATCGCTACGAGCAGTACTTC
size: once; V: TRBV7-3; J: TRBJ2-3; D: NA; CDR3: CASRWAGASPTYTQYF; DNA: TGTGCCAGCAGGTGGGCGGGGGCCTCCCCTACATATACCCAGTATTTT